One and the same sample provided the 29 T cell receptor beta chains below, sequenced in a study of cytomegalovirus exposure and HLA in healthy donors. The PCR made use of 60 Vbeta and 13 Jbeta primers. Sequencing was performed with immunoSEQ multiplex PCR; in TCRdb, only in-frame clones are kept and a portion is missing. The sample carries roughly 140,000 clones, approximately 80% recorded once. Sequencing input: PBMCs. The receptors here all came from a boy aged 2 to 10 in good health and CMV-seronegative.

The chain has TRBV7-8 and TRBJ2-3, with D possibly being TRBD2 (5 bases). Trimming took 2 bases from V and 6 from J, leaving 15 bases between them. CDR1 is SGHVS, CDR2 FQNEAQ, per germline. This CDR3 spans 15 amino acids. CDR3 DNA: TGTGCCAGCAGCTTACGTGAAGGAACTAGGGATACGCAGTATTTT. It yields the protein CASSLREGTRDTQYF.

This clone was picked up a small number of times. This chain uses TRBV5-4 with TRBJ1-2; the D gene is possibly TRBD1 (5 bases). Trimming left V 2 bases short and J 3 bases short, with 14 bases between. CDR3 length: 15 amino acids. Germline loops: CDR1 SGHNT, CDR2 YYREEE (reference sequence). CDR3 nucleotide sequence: TGTGCCAGCAGCTTAAACCTGGGGCGCCACTATGGCTACACCTTC. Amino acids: CASSLNLGRHYGYTF. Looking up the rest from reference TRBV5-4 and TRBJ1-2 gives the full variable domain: ETGVTQSPTHLIKTRGQQVTLRCSSQSGHNTVSWYQQALGQGPQFIFQYYREEENGRGNFPPRFSGLQFPNYSSELNVNALELDDSALYLCASSLNLGRHYGYTFGSGTRLTVV.

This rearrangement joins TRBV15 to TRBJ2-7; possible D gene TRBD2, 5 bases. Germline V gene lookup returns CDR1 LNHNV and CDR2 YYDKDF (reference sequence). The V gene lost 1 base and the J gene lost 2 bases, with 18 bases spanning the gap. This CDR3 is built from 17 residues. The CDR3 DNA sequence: TGTGCCACCAGCAGAGCTGAGGGAACTCTAAACCCCTACGAGCAGTACTTC. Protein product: CATSRAEGTLNPYEQYF.

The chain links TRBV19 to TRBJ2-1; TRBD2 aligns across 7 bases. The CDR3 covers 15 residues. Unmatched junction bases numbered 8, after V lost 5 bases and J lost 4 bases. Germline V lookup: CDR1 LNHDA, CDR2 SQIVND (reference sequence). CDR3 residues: CASSVAGIGYNEQFF. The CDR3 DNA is TGTGCCAGTAGTGTAGCGGGTATTGGGTACAATGAGCAGTTCTTC. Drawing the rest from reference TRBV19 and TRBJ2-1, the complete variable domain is DGGITQSPKYLFRKEGQNVTLSCEQNLNHDAMYWYRQDPGQGLRLIYYSQIVNDFQKGDIAEGYSVSREKKESFPLTVTSAQKNPTAFYLCASSVAGIGYNEQFFGPGTRLTVL.

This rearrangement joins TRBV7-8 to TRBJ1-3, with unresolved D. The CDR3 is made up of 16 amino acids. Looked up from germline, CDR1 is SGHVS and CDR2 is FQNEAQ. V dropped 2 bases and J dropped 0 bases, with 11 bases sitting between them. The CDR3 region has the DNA TGTGCCAGCAGCTTAATACGGCGGAGCTCTGGAAACACCATATATTTT. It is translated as CASSLIRRSSGNTIYF.

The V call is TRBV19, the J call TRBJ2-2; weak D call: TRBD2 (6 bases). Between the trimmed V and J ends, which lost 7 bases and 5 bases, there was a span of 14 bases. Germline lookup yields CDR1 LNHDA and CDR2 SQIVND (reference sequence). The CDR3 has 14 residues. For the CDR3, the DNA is TGTGCCAGTATGTCGGGAGATAGGACCGGGGAGCTGTTTTTT. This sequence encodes CASMSGDRTGELFF.

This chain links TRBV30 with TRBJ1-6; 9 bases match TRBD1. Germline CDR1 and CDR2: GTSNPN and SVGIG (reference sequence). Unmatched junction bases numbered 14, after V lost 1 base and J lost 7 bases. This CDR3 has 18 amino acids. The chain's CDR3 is CAWSAPTPGQGKNSPLHF. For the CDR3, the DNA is TGTGCCTGGAGTGCCCCTACCCCGGGACAGGGAAAAAATTCACCCCTCCACTTT.

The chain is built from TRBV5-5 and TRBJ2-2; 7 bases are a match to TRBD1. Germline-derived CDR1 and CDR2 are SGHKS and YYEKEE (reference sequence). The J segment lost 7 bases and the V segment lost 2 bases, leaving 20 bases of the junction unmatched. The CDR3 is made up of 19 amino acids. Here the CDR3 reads CASSFVATGRWLSGGELFF. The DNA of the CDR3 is TGTGCCAGCAGCTTTGTGGCGACAGGGCGTTGGCTTTCTGGCGGGGAGCTGTTTTTT.

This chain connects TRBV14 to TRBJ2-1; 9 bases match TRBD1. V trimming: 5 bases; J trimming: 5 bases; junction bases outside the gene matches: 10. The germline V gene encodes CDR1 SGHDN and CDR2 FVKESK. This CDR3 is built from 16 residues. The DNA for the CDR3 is TGTGCCAGCAGCTTTAATACAGGGGGCATCCACAATGAGCAGTTCTTC. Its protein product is CASSFNTGGIHNEQFF.

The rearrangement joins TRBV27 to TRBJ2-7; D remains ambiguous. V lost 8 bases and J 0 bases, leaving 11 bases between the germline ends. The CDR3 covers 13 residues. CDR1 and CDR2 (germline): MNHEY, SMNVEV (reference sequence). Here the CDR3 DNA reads TGTGCCAGCCGAACCCCGAGCTCCTACGAGCAGTACTTC. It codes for CASRTPSSYEQYF.

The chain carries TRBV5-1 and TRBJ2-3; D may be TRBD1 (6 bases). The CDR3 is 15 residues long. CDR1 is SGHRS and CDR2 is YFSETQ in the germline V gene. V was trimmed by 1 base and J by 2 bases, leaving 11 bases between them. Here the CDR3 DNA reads TGCGCCAGCAGCTTGCTCGGGACAACCACAGATACGCAGTATTTT. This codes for CASSLLGTTTDTQYF.

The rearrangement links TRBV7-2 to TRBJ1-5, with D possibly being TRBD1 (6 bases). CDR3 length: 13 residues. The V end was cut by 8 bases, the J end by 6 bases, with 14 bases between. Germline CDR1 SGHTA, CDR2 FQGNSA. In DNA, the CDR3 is TGTGCCAGCGCGACAGGAACAGGTCAGCCCCAGCATTTT. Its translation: CASATGTGQPQHF.

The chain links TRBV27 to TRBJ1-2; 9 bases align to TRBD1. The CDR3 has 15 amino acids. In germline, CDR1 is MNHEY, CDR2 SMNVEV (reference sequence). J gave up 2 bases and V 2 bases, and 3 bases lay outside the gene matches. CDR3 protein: CASSLRTGVNYGYTF. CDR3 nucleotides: TGTGCCAGCAGTTTAAGGACAGGGGTCAACTATGGCTACACCTTC.

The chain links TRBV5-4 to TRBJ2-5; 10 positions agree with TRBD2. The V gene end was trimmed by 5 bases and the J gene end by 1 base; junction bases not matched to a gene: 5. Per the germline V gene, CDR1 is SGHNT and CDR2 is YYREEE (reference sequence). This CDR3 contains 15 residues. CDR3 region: CASRRRLAGQETQYF. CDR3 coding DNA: TGTGCCAGCAGGCGGAGACTAGCGGGCCAAGAGACCCAGTACTTC.

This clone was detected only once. The CDR3 nucleotides read TGTGCCAGCAGTTACTTGCGGGATCCAAACTATGGCTACACCTTC. It encodes CASSYLRDPNYGYTF. This chain joins TRBV6-6 and TRBJ1-2; D is ambiguous. V was pared by 1 base and J by 2 bases, with 11 bases between. The CDR3 extends over 15 amino acids. Germline values: CDR1 MNHNY, CDR2 SVGAGI (reference sequence).

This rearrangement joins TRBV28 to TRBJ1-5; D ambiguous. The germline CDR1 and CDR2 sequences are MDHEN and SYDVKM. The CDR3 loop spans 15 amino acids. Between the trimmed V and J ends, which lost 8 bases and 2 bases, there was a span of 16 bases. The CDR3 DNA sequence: TGTGCCAGCCGAGGAAGTGCGTGGGGCAATCAGCCCCAGCATTTT. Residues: CASRGSAWGNQPQHF.

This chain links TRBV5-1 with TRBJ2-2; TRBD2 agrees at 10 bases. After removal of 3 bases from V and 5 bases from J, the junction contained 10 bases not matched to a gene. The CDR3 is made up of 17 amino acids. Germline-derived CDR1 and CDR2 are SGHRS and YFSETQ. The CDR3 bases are TGCGCCAGCAGCTCCTCTAGCGGGAGAGGTCGAACCGGGGAGCTGTTTTTT. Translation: CASSSSSGRGRTGELFF. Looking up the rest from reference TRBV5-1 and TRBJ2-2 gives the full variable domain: KAGVTQTPRYLIKTRGQQVTLSCSPISGHRSVSWYQQTPGQGLQFLFEYFSETQRNKGNFPGRFSGRQFSNSRSEMNVSTLELGDSALYLCASSSSSGRGRTGELFFGEGSRLTVL.

In DNA form, the CDR3 reads TGTGCCAGTAGTAGCCAAACCATGGGACAGGCAAACACTGAAGCTTTCTTT. Amino acids: CASSSQTMGQANTEAFF. The J gene is TRBJ1-1, the V gene TRBV19; 8 bases map to TRBD1. The CDR3 is 17 amino acids. CDR1 and CDR2 from the germline V gene are LNHDA and SQIVND (reference sequence). Losses at the gene ends were 4 bases for V and 2 bases for J; bases not matched to a gene: 12.

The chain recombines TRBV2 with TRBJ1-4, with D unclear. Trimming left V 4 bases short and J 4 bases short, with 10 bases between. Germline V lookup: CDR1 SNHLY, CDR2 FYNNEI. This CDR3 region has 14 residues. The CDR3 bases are TGTGCCAGCAGTGTTGGAGGGCTTAATGAAAAACTGTTTTTT. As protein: CASSVGGLNEKLFF.

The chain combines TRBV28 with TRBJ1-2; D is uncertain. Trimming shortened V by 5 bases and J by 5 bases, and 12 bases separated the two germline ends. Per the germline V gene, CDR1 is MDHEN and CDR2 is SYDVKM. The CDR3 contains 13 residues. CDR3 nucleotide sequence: TGTGCCAGCAGTACCACAGAAGTATATGGCTACACCTTC. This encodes CASSTTEVYGYTF.

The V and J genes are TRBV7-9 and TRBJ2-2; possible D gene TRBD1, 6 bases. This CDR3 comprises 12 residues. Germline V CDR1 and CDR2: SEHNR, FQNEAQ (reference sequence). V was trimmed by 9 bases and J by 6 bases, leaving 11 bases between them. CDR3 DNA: TGTGCCAGGATACAGGGTGCCGGGGAGCTGTTTTTT. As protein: CARIQGAGELFF.

The CDR3 DNA reads TGTGCCAGCAGTCTTCCAGGGGGCCACAATGAGCAGTTCTTC. It codes for CASSLPGGHNEQFF. The genes are TRBV27 and TRBJ2-1; 8 bases map to TRBD1. Germline trimming cut 5 bases from V and 5 bases from J; bases unmatched to any gene: 5. The germline gives CDR1 MNHEY, CDR2 SMNVEV (reference sequence). The CDR3 is made up of 14 amino acids.

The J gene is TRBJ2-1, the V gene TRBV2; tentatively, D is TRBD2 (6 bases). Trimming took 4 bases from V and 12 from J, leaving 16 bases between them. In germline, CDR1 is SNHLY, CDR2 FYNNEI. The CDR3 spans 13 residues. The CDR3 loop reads CASSAPGLFGQFF. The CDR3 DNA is TGTGCCAGCAGTGCTCCTGGACTATTTGGGCAGTTCTTC. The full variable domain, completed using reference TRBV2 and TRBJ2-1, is EPEVTQTPSHQVTQMGQEVILRCVPISNHLYFYWYRQILGQKVEFLVSFYNNEISEKSEIFDDQFSVERPDGSNFTLKIRSTKLEDSAMYFCASSAPGLFGQFFGPGTRLTVL.

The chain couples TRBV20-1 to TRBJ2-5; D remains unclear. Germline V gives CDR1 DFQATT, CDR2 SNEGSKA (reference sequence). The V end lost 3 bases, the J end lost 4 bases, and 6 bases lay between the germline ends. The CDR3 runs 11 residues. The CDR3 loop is CSASPSETQYF. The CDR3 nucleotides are TGCAGTGCTAGCCCTTCAGAGACCCAGTACTTC.

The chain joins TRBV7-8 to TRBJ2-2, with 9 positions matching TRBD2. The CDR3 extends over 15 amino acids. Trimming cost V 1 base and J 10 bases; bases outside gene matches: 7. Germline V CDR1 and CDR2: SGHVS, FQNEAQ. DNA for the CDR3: TGTGCCAGCAGCTTAGGCGGGAGGGGAGGTACGGAGCTGTTTTTT. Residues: CASSLGGRGGTELFF. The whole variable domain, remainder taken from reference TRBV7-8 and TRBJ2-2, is GAGVSQSPRYKVAKRGQDVALRCDPISGHVSLFWYQQALGQGPEFLTYFQNEAQLDKSGLPSDRFFAERPEGSVSTLKIQRTQQEDSAVYLCASSLGGRGGTELFFGEGSRLTVL.

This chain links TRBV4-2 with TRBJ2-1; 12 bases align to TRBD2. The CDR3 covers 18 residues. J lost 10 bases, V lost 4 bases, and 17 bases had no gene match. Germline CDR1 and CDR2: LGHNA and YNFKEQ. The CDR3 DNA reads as TGTGCCAGCAGCCCCATGATCATTCCTAGCGGGGGGGCAGTGGAGCAGTTCTTC. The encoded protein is CASSPMIIPSGGAVEQFF.

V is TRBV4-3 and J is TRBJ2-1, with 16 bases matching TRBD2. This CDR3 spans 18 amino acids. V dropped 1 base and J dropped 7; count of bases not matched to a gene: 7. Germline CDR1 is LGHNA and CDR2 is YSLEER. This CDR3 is CASSQVGLAGGPGNEQFF. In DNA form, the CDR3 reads TGCGCCAGCAGCCAAGTGGGACTAGCGGGAGGGCCGGGGAATGAGCAGTTCTTC.

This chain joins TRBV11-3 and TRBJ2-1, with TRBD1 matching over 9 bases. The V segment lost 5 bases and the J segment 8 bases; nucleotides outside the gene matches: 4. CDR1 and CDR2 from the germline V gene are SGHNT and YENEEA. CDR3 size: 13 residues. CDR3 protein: CASSTGGIHEQFF. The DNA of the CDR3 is TGTGCCAGCAGCACAGGGGGCATTCATGAGCAGTTCTTC.

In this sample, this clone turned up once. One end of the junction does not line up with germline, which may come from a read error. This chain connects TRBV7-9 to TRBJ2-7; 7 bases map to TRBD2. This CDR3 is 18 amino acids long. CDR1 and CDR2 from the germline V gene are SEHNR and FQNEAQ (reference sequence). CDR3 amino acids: CSSSLGALGRVPIDEQYF. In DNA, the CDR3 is TGTTCCAGCAGCTTAGGGGCACTGGGGAGGGTACCGATCGACGAGCAGTACTTC.